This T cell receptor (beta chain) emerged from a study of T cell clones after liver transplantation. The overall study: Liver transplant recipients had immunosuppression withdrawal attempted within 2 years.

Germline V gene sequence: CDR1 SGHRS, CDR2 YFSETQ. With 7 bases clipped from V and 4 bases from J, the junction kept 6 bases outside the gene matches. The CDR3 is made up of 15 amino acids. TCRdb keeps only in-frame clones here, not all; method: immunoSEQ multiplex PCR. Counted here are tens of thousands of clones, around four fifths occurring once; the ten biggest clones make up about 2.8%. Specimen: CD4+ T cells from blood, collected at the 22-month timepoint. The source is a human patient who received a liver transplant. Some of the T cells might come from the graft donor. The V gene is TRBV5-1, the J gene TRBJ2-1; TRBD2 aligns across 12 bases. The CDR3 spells CASSLAGGGYNEQFF. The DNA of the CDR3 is TGCGCCAGCTCCCTAGCGGGGGGGGGTTACAATGAGCAGTTCTTC. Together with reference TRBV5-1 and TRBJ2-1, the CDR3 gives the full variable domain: KAGVTQTPRYLIKTRGQQVTLSCSPISGHRSVSWYQQTPGQGLQFLFEYFSETQRNKGNFPGRFSGRQFSNSRSEMNVSTLELGDSALYLCASSLAGGGYNEQFFGPGTRLTVL.